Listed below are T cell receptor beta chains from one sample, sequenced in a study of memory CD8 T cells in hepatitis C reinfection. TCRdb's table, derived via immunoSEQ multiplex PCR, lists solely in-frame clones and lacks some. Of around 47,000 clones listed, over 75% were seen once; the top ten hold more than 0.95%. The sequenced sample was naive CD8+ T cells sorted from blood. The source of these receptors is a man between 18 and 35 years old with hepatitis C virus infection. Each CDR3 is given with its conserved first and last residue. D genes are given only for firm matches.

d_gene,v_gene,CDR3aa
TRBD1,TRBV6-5,CASSWGQRYGYTF
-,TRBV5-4,CASSLGGSNYGYTF
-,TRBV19,CASWGDSGDTQYF
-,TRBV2,CASSEAGTYEQYF
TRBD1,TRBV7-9,CASSTLRGPHTGELFF
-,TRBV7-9,CASSFGAGAEQFF
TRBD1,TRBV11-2,CASTWDTAGQVNTEAFF
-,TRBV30,CAWSPPLGGGNEQFF
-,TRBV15,CATSRPSEGQETQYF
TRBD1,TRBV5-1,CASSDGRDRGSGTEAFF
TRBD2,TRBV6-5,CASSYYAGGRDTQYF
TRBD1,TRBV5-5,CASSSGTGQETQYF
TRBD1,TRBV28,CASRDHRGSTDTQYF
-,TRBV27,CASSSLATAAELFF
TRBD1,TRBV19,CASNGQGFQETQYF
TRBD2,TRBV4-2,CASSQGGGSLYEQYF
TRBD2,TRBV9,CASSVFGGGATDTQYF
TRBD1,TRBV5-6,CASSLVRDREEPQHF
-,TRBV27,CASSVRRGADTEAFF
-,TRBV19,CASSIGTRGAKNIQYF
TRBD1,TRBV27,CASSSGQGFYEQYF
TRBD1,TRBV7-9,CASSFEGQGYTGELFF
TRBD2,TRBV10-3,CAISESGIAGVDTGELFF
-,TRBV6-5,CASSYGGTNSPLHF
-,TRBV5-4,CASSLVGQLQETQYF
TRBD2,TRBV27,CASRTSGGYNEQFF
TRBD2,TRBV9,CASSPLPAEAGVSGEQYF
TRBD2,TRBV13,CASSSSGGEETQYF
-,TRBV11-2,CASSLGSGLASYNEQFF
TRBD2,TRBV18,CASSPRDRGLAGTDTQYF
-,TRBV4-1,CASSQVGVGAIQYF
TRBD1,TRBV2,CASSTWDSMNTEAFF
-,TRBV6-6,CASSYGLGGNYGYTF
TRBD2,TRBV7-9,CASSLGTSGGALDTGELFF
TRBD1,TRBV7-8,CASSLAQRQGEGEKLFF
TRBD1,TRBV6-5,CASSYPGGGYTF
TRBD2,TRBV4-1,CASSQARLAGVNEQFF
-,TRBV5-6,CASSASGVANQPQHF
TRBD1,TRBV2,CASWDRLNTEAFF
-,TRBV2,CASSAGTGPLNIQYF
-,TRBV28,CASSFSGNEQFF
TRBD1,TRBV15,CATSRPQGVGGNQPQHF
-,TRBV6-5,CASSYVRGETQYF
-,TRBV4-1,CASSQAGGGAFF
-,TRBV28,CASSFPVDTQYF
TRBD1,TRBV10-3,CAISEGDRGNTEAFF
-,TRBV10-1,CATLDIPLFF
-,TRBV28,CASNEGRTEAFF
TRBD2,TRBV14,CASSQAGGPSYEQYF
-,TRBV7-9,CASSPSSTGSPDTQYF
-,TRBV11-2,CASSSTGSTDTQYF
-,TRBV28,CASSPPSSYNEQFF
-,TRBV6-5,CASSYFGGSPLHF
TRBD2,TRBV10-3,CAISEVPGGHTDTQYF
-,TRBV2,CASRLLYEQYF